The 15 T cell receptor beta chains below come from one sample, sequenced in a study of blood T cells in healthy people across ages. Combining a sample-barcoded 5' primer with a J-beta primer mix, a second PCR ran for about 7 to 11 cycles. TCRdb re-derived calls from the 5' RACE reads in MiXCR, one entry per CDR3 protein. The sample comprises under 950,000 distinct CDR3 sequences, 22% of which are singletons, and around a fifth rests with the top ten. Specimen: blood. Receptor source: a man in his 70s in good health.

The gene calls are TRBV3-1 and TRBJ1-3, with TRBD1 identical over 10 bases. The CDR3 extends over 16 amino acids. CDR1 is LGHDT, CDR2 YNNKEL, per germline (reference sequence). V lost 4 bases, J lost 7 bases, and 10 bases stayed unmatched. The DNA of the CDR3 is TGTGCCAGCAGCCGAAACCCGACAGGGGGCCGGAACACCATATATTTT. It encodes CASSRNPTGGRNTIYF.

This chain joins TRBV7-9 and TRBJ1-4; D uncertain. With 5 bases removed from V and 1 base from J, the gap between germline ends came to 11 bases. This CDR3 comprises 15 residues. In germline, CDR1 is SEHNR, CDR2 FQNEAQ (reference sequence). In DNA, the CDR3 is TGTGCCAGCAGCCGTACAGTTGGAACTAATGAAAAACTGTTTTTT. This translates into CASSRTVGTNEKLFF.

This chain uses TRBV12-3 or TRBV12-4 with TRBJ1-2; D is ambiguous. The CDR3 is made up of 14 amino acids. Between the trimmed V and J ends, which lost 2 bases and 8 bases, there was a span of 15 bases. CDR3 amino acids: CASSLPGHLRGYTF. CDR3 nucleotides: TGTGCCAGCAGTTTACCCGGCCACCTTCGGGGCTACACCTTC.

The chain has TRBV18 and TRBJ1-4; D unresolved. Germline CDR1 is KGHSH and CDR2 is LQKENI. The CDR3 has 17 residues. V was shortened by 3 bases and J by 1 base, with 15 bases between the two germline ends. The CDR3 DNA reads as TGTGCCAGCTCACCCCGGGGAGAATCACGAACTAATGAAAAACTGTTTTTT. This translates into CASSPRGESRTNEKLFF.

V usage is TRBV20-1 and J usage is TRBJ2-1; D might be TRBD2 (6 bases). Trimming left V 0 bases short and J 4 bases short, with 16 bases between. Germline assignment: CDR1 DFQATT and CDR2 SNEGSKA (reference sequence). The CDR3 has 16 amino acids. The CDR3 spells CSARDHGRGVYNEQFF. In DNA form, the CDR3 reads TGCAGTGCTAGAGATCACGGGCGGGGAGTATACAATGAGCAGTTCTTC.

In its sample, this clonotype was seen a few times. J is TRBJ1-5 and V is TRBV10-3; unclear D gene. The CDR3 is 12 residues long. Germline CDR1 reads ENHRY; CDR2 reads SYGVKD. V was shortened by 1 base and J by 3 bases, with 1 base between the two germline ends. The CDR3 DNA is TGTGCCATCAGTGAGTACAATCAGCCCCAGCATTTT. This encodes CAISEYNQPQHF.

This clonotype was recorded many times. The rearrangement joins TRBV20-1 to TRBJ2-5; maybe TRBD1 (5 bases). This CDR3 has 13 residues. The germline V gene encodes CDR1 DFQATT and CDR2 SNEGSKA (reference sequence). Trimming removed 6 bases at V and 1 base at J, with 12 bases between. In nucleotides, the CDR3 is TGCAGTGCCCAAGGGGCTACCCAAGAGACCCAGTACTTC. It encodes CSAQGATQETQYF.

This rearrangement joins TRBV19 to TRBJ2-2, with D tentatively TRBD2 (6 bases). Germline loops: CDR1 LNHDA, CDR2 SQIVND (reference sequence). Between the trimmed V and J ends, which lost 3 bases and 6 bases, there was a span of 8 bases. The CDR3 runs to 13 residues. The DNA of the CDR3 is TGTGCCAGTAGTATTGGAGGGCCCGGGGAGCTGTTTTTT. This gives the protein CASSIGGPGELFF.

This chain uses TRBV7-9 with TRBJ1-2, with a weak D call TRBD1 (5 bases). Trimming left V 4 bases short and J 4 bases short, with 19 bases between. The length of the CDR3 is 16 residues. Germline CDR1 is SEHNR and CDR2 is FQNEAQ (reference sequence). Here the CDR3 DNA reads TGTGCCAGCAGCTATGGGACGGGTTTTGGGGGCTATGGCTACACCTTC. Translating it yields CASSYGTGFGGYGYTF.

This clonotype was seen more than once but under ten times. This chain links TRBV2 with TRBJ2-1; 8 bases align to TRBD1. Germline-derived CDR1 and CDR2 are SNHLY and FYNNEI. CDR3 length equals 17 residues. The trim removed 6 bases at V and 4 bases at J, leaving 14 bases unmatched. The CDR3 loop reads CASRAGLGTGTYNEQFF. The CDR3 DNA reads as TGTGCCAGCAGAGCCGGCCTCGGGACAGGAACATACAATGAGCAGTTCTTC.

The sample holds a few counts of this clonotype. This chain connects TRBV9 to TRBJ2-7, with D possibly called TRBD1 or TRBD2 (7 bases each). The ends were cut back, 4 bases at V and 4 bases at J, with 15 bases in the middle. Germline V CDR1 and CDR2: SGDLS, YYNGEE. The CDR3 spans 14 residues. The CDR3 here is CASSPGEGAYEQYF. The CDR3 DNA reads as TGTGCCAGCAGCCCTGGGGAGGGGGCATACGAGCAGTACTTC.

The chain links TRBV5-6 to TRBJ2-1; 7 bases are shared with TRBD2. The J segment lost 5 bases and the V segment lost 4 bases, leaving 12 bases of the junction unmatched. Germline-derived CDR1 and CDR2 are SGHDT and YYEEEE. CDR3 length: 16 residues. In nucleotides, the CDR3 is TGTGCCAGCAGCACCTTAGCAGCGGGGATAGACAATGAGCAGTTCTTC. Protein: CASSTLAAGIDNEQFF.

Details on this clonotype: One end of the junction fails to match germline, which may point to a read error. This chain links TRBV5-1 with TRBJ2-7; 10 bases are shared with TRBD2. Germline CDR1 and CDR2: SGHRS and YFSETQ. CDR3 length: 16 residues. In DNA, the CDR3 is TGCGCCAGCAGCTTGACTAGCGGGGTTGCCTACAATGAGCGGTTCTTC. Protein: CASSLTSGVAYNERFF.

This clonotype was seen more than once but under ten times. The chain recombines TRBV29-1 with TRBJ2-3; TRBD2 matches 12 bases. Trimming at V came to 6 bases and at J to 0 bases, leaving 4 bases not matched to a gene. The CDR3 is 15 amino acids. Germline lookup yields CDR1 SQVTM and CDR2 ANQGSEA. The CDR3 DNA reads as TGCAGCGTACGGACTAGCGGGGCTAGCACAGATACGCAGTATTTT. Its translation: CSVRTSGASTDTQYF.

This clonotype was counted between two and nine times. The chain joins TRBV10-3 to TRBJ2-3, with 11 bases matching TRBD2. This CDR3 region has 16 residues. V lost 10 bases to trimming and J lost 0 bases; unmatched junction nucleotides: 9. Germline V lookup: CDR1 ENHRY, CDR2 SYGVKD. The CDR3 nucleotides are TGTGCCACGGGACTAGCGGTCGGATTTAGCACAGATACGCAGTATTTT. It specifies CATGLAVGFSTDTQYF.